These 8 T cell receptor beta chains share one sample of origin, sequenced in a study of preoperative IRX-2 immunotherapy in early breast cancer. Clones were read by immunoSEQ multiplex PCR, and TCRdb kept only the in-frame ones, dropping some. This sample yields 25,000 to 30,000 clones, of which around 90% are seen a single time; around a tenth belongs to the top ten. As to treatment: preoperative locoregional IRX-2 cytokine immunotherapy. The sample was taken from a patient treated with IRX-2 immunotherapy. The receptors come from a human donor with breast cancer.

CDR3 DNA: TGTGCCAGCAGCTTAGGTCCCCAAGAGACCCAGTACTTC. Translation: CASSLGPQETQYF. The chain recombines TRBV7-2 with TRBJ2-5; D remains unclear. Trimming removed 1 base from V and 1 base from J, with 4 bases in between. Germline lookup yields CDR1 SGHTA and CDR2 FQGNSA. The CDR3 runs to 13 residues.

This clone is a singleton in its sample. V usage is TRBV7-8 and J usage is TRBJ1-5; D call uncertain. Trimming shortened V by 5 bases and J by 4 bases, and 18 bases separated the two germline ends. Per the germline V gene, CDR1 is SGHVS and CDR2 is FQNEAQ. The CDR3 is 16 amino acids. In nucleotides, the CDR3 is TGTGCCAGCAGCCCCGATTCAGAGGGAGGGAATCAGCCCCAGCATTTT. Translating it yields CASSPDSEGGNQPQHF.

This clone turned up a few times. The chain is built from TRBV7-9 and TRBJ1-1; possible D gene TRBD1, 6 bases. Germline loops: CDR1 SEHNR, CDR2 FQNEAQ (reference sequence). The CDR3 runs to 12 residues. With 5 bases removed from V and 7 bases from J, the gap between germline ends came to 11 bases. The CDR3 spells CASSPQDSEAFF. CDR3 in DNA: TGTGCCAGCAGCCCCCAGGACAGTGAAGCTTTCTTT.

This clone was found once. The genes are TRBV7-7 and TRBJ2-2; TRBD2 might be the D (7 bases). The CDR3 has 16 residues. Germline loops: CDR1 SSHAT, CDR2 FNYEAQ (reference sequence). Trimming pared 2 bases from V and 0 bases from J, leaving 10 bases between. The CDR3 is CASSLSGGPNTGELFF. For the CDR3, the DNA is TGTGCCAGCAGCTTATCCGGGGGGCCGAACACCGGGGAGCTGTTTTTT. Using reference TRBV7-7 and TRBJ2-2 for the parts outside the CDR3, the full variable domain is GAGVSQSPRYKVTKRGQDVTLRCDPISSHATLYWYQQALGQGPEFLTYFNYEAQPDKSGLPSDRFSAERPEGSISTLTIQRTEQRDSAMYRCASSLSGGPNTGELFFGEGSRLTVL.

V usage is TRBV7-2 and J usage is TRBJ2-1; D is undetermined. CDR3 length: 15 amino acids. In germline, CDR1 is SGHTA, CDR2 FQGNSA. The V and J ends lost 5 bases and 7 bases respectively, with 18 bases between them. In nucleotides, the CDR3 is TGTGCCAGCAGCCAGACCCGGAACCCCGAGAATGAGCAGTTCTTC. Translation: CASSQTRNPENEQFF.

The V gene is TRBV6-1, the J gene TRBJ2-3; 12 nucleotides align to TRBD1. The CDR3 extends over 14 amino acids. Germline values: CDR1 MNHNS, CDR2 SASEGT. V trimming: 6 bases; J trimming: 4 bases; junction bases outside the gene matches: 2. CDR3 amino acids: CASRRDRGPDTQYF. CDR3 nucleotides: TGTGCCAGCAGGCGGGACAGGGGGCCAGATACGCAGTATTTT.

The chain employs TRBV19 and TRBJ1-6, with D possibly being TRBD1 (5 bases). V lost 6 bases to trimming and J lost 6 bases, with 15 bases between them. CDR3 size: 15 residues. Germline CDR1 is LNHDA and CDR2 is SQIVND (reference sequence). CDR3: CASSYPGTANSPLHF. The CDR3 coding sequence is TGTGCCAGTAGCTACCCCGGGACGGCTAATTCACCCCTCCACTTT.

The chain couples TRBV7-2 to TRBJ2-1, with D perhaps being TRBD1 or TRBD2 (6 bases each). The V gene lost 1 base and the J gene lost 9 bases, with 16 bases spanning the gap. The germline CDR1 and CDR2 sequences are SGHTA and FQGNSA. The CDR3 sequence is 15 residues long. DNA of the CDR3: TGTGCCAGCAGCTTAGTAGGGGGGACGTCCGGTGAGCAGTTCTTC. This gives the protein CASSLVGGTSGEQFF.